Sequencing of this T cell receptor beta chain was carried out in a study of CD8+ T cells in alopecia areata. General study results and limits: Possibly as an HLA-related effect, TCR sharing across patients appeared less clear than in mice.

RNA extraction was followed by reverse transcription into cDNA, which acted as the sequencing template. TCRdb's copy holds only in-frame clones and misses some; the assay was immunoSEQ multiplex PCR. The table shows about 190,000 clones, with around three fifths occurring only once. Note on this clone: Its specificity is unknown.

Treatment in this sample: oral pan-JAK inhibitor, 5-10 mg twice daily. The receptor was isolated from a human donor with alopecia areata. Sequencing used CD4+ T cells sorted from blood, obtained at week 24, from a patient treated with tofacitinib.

The CDR3 reads CAWNLRSRRTEAFF. The CDR3 DNA is TGTGCCTGGAATCTAAGGTCCCGAAGGACTGAAGCTTTCTTT. V is TRBV30 and J is TRBJ1-1; D gene uncertain. The V end was cut by 4 bases, the J end by 5 bases, with 17 bases between. The CDR3 has 14 residues. Germline loops: CDR1 GTSNPN, CDR2 SVGIG (reference sequence).